This T cell receptor beta chain originates from a study of blood T cells in healthy people across ages. Germline CDR1 LNHDA, CDR2 SQIVND (reference sequence). This CDR3 is built from 17 residues. Trimming at V came to 1 base and at J to 3 bases, leaving 4 bases not matched to a gene. The authors ran a second PCR of roughly 6 to 12 cycles using a sample-barcoded 5' primer and a J-beta primer mix. TCRdb fed the 5' RACE reads into MiXCR, producing one record per CDR3 protein. The sample holds approximately 1.5 million distinct CDR3 sequences, about 35% seen once. In regard to this clonotype: Its antigen is unknown.

Study-wide results and limits: In older individuals, TCR beta diversity per million T cells was lower, falling roughly linearly with age. Because sorting was not performed, PBMCs prevented conclusive naive versus antigen-experienced comparison. When one million T cells were used, diversity estimates were thought to be underestimates.

Per individual sample, total RNA of at least 6 micrograms was extracted. The chain is built from TRBV19 and TRBJ2-1; TRBD2 agrees at 12 bases. The clonotype was recovered from a woman in her thirties in good health. Sequences were obtained from blood. The CDR3 DNA sequence: TGTGCCAGTAGTATAGGCCTAGCGGGAGGGTTCTACAATGAGCAGTTCTTC. Protein sequence: CASSIGLAGGFYNEQFF.